The sequence of this T cell receptor beta chain was determined in a study of blood T cell repertoires in COVID-19. Study in general: T cells, B-cell-depleted T cells, or PBMCs supplied cDNA or gDNA.

The CDR3 is made up of 16 amino acids. CDR1 KGHSH and CDR2 LQKENI come from the germline V gene. Trimming at V came to 1 base and at J to 7 bases, leaving 6 bases not matched to a gene. Sequencing used immunoSEQ multiplex PCR; TCRdb keeps in-frame clones, though not all of them. The sample includes approximately 290,000 clones, roughly 86% seen only once; the top ten take 8.5% to 14%. The sample comprised peripheral blood. The J gene is TRBJ1-5, the V gene TRBV18; 11 positions agree with TRBD1. The sequence derives from a woman aged 30 to 39 with COVID-19, enrolled during active disease. This CDR3 is CASSPRPGQGAQPQHF. Written as DNA, the CDR3 is TGTGCCAGCTCACCACGGCCAGGACAGGGGGCGCAGCCCCAGCATTTT.